This T cell receptor beta chain emerged from a study of blood T cell repertoires in COVID-19. V was trimmed by 5 bases and J by 5 bases, leaving 10 bases between them. The CDR3 is made up of 13 amino acids. In germline, CDR1 is SGHRS, CDR2 YFSETQ. The cohort comprised adults aged about 18 to 89 years residing in 20 to 30 US areas. Clinical history reported by participants formed the basis on which cohorts were assigned. Donors in Cohort 3 who had recovered were those with two negative PCRs, healthcare professional clearance, or resolution of their symptoms. The protocol was immunoSEQ multiplex PCR, while the TCRdb copy is restricted to in-frame clones and leaves out a portion. This sample has about 200,000 clones, with around 84% found just once.

The chain links TRBV5-1 to TRBJ1-4; no clear D. The sequence came from a man in his forties who had recovered from COVID-19. Sequencing was done on a sample of PBMCs or T cells enriched from blood (not recorded which). Written as DNA, the CDR3 is TGCGCCAGCAGAGTGTCTCAGAATGAAAAACTGTTTTTT. It encodes CASRVSQNEKLFF.